These T cell receptor beta chains were read from a single sample in a study of shared clonotypes between healthy human individuals. The assay was immunoSEQ multiplex PCR, and TCRdb's table has in-frame clones only and misses some. The sample yields about 1.1 million clones, about 80% seen once. The sample comprised memory CD4+ T cells from PBMCs. All receptors derive from a man aged 18 to 35 in good health. Some clones in this sample may be carry-over from other donors' samples. Both conserved end residues are part of each CDR3. Each record gives: clone size, V gene, D gene, J gene, CDR3 length, CDR3 DNA, CDR3 protein. D genes are given only for firm matches. Rows give clone size only sometimes, using once, few, many, or a class for an expanded clone.

size: NA; V: TRBV29-1; D: TRBD1; J: TRBJ2-7; length: 18; DNA: TGCAGCGTTCTTCCTATGTCCGGGTTGGGACAGGGTCTCGACGAGCAGTACTTC; CDR3: CSVLPMSGLGQGLDEQYF
size: few; V: TRBV21-1; D: NA; J: TRBJ2-1; length: 15; DNA: TGTGCCAGCAGGTGGACTAGCGGGCCGGGCGATGAGCAGTTCTTC; CDR3: CASRWTSGPGDEQFF
size: NA; V: TRBV14; D: NA; J: TRBJ1-2; length: 18; DNA: TGTGCCAGCAGCCCCCACCAGGACCGGGGACTCAGAAACTATGGCTACACCTTC; CDR3: CASSPHQDRGLRNYGYTF
size: NA; V: TRBV5-1; D: NA; J: TRBJ2-7; length: 14; DNA: TGCGCCAGCAGCTTGGTTCTGGGGCGCTACGAGCAGTACTTC; CDR3: CASSLVLGRYEQYF
size: NA; V: TRBV28; D: NA; J: TRBJ2-7; length: 14; DNA: TGTGCCAGCAGTTTTCCCTCTCACGGCTACGAGCAGTACTTC; CDR3: CASSFPSHGYEQYF
size: NA; V: TRBV6-1; D: NA; J: TRBJ2-5; length: 16; DNA: TGTGCCAGCAGTGCTACAAGACACTGGTACCAAGAGACCCAGTACTTC; CDR3: CASSATRHWYQETQYF
size: NA; V: TRBV6-1; D: NA; J: TRBJ2-7; length: 14; DNA: TGTGCCAGCAGTCCCGGACCTTCATCCTACGAGCAGTACTTC; CDR3: CASSPGPSSYEQYF
size: NA; V: TRBV11-2; D: NA; J: TRBJ1-5; length: 14; DNA: TGTGCCAGCAGCTTAGTCGGGGGCGCTCAGCCCCAGCATTTT; CDR3: CASSLVGGAQPQHF
size: NA; V: TRBV5-6; D: TRBD1; J: TRBJ1-2; length: 14; DNA: TGTGCCAGCAGCTCAACGGACAGGCCATGGGGCTACACCTTC; CDR3: CASSSTDRPWGYTF
size: NA; V: TRBV7-9; D: NA; J: TRBJ2-7; length: 12; DNA: TGTGCCAGCAGCCCAGGGTCCCACGAGCAGTACTTC; CDR3: CASSPGSHEQYF
size: NA; V: TRBV18; D: NA; J: TRBJ2-7; length: 14; DNA: TGTGCCAGCTCACCCATTCAGAGCTCCTACGAGCAGTACTTC; CDR3: CASSPIQSSYEQYF
size: NA; V: TRBV5-4; D: TRBD1; J: TRBJ1-6; length: 16; DNA: TGTGCCAGCAGCTTGGGGTCGGCAGGGGGCCGGTCACCCCTCCACTTT; CDR3: CASSLGSAGGRSPLHF
size: NA; V: TRBV5-5; D: TRBD1; J: TRBJ2-7; length: 16; DNA: TGTGCCAGCAGCTTGGGTCCCGGGCAGGGGGCATACGAGCAGTACTTC; CDR3: CASSLGPGQGAYEQYF
size: NA; V: TRBV27; D: NA; J: TRBJ2-1; length: 14; DNA: TGTGCCAGCCGACCGAGCGGTTCTTACAATGAGCAGTTCTTC; CDR3: CASRPSGSYNEQFF
size: NA; V: TRBV5-4; D: TRBD1; J: TRBJ2-7; length: 14; DNA: TGTGCCAGCAGCTCCCCGGGACAGGGAGGCGAGCAGTACTTC; CDR3: CASSSPGQGGEQYF
size: few; V: TRBV25-1; D: NA; J: TRBJ1-5; length: 13; DNA: TGTGCCAGCAACCAAGGGAACAATCAGCCCCAGCATTTT; CDR3: CASNQGNNQPQHF
size: few; V: TRBV7-8; D: TRBD2; J: TRBJ2-1; length: 17; DNA: TGTGCCAGCAGCTCCTATACCGGGACTAGCGGGAGAGGAGGTCCGTTCTTC; CDR3: CASSSYTGTSGRGGPFF
size: NA; V: TRBV5-8; D: NA; J: TRBJ2-7; length: 15; DNA: TGTGCCAGCAGCTTACTCACAGGGATGGGCTACGAGCAGTACTTC; CDR3: CASSLLTGMGYEQYF
size: NA; V: TRBV5-1; D: NA; J: TRBJ1-1; length: 16; DNA: TGCGCCAGCAGCTTTCGGGCCCCCGAAAGAGTCACTGAAGCTTTCTTT; CDR3: CASSFRAPERVTEAFF
size: NA; V: TRBV4-3; D: TRBD1; J: TRBJ1-4; length: 15; DNA: TGCGCCAGCAGCCGCGGACAGGGATCGGCTGAAAAACTGTTTTTT; CDR3: CASSRGQGSAEKLFF
size: NA; V: TRBV9; D: NA; J: TRBJ2-4; length: 15; DNA: TGTGCCAGCAGCCCTGGACCCACCCCTGGAAACATTCAGTACTTC; CDR3: CASSPGPTPGNIQYF
size: NA; V: TRBV5-1; D: NA; J: TRBJ2-7; length: 15; DNA: TGCGCCAGCACCTTGGCGTCGGGACAATCTAACGAGCAGTACTTC; CDR3: CASTLASGQSNEQYF